This is a list of T cell receptor beta chains from one sample in a study of cytomegalovirus exposure and HLA in healthy donors. Libraries were prepared by immunoSEQ multiplex PCR; TCRdb keeps only in-frame clonotypes and omits some of them. The sample comprises 170,000 or so clones, 78% of which are singletons, and around 13% rests with the top ten. Sequencing was performed on PBMCs. Source of these receptors: a woman aged 45-59 years in good health and CMV-seropositive. Each CDR3 is given with its conserved first and last residue. The order of the fields is V gene, clone size, CDR3 protein. The listing skips clone size in some rows; elsewhere it reads once, few, many or a size class.

v_call: TRBV14; clone_size: once; cdr3_aa: CASSQESAAKNIQYF
v_call: TRBV29-1; clone_size: -; cdr3_aa: CSVEDPGVNTEAFF
v_call: TRBV6-5; clone_size: -; cdr3_aa: CASSPQGTNTGELFF
v_call: TRBV6-1; clone_size: -; cdr3_aa: CASSERQTGVTDTQYF
v_call: TRBV10-3; clone_size: -; cdr3_aa: CAISNPNSEQFF
v_call: TRBV5-1; clone_size: -; cdr3_aa: CASSYTGTSGYEQYF
v_call: TRBV7-9; clone_size: -; cdr3_aa: CATDSGGLLETQYF
v_call: TRBV9; clone_size: -; cdr3_aa: CASSPRTAYNEQFF
v_call: TRBV19; clone_size: -; cdr3_aa: CASSRGFGFF
v_call: TRBV11-2; clone_size: few; cdr3_aa: CASSRTYTGLAGSYNEQFF
v_call: TRBV6-1; clone_size: -; cdr3_aa: CASSRTGGLEKLFF